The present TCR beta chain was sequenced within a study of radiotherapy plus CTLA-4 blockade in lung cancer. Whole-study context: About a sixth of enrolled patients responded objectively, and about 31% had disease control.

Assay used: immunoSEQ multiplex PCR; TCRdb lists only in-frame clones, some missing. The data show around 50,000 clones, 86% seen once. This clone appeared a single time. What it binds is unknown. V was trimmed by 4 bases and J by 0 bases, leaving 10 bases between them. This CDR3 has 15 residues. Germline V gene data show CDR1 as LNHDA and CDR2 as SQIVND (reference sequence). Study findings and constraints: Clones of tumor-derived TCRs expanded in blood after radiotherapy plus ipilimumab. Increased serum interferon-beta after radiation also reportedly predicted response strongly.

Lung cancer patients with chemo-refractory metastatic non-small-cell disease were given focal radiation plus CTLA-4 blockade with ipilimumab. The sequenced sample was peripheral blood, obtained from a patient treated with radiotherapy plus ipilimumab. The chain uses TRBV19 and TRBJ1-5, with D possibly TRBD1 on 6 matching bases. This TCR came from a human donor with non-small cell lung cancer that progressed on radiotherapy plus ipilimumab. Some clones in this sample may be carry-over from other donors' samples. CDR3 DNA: TGTGCCAGTAGTACCCCAGGGGATAGCAATCAGCCCCAGCATTTT. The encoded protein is CASSTPGDSNQPQHF.